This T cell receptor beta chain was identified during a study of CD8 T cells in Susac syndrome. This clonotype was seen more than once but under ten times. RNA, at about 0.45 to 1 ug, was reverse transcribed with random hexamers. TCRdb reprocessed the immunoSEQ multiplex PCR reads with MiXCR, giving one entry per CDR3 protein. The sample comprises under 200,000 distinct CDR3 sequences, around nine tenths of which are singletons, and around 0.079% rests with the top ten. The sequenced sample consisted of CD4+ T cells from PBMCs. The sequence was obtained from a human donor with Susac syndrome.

Here the CDR3 reads CASSEPSTDTQYF. The DNA for the CDR3 is TGTGCCAGCAGTGAGCCCTCTACAGATACGCAGTATTTT. The gene calls are TRBV6-1 and TRBJ2-3; no reliable D call. The CDR3 contains 13 residues. The ends were cut back, 3 bases at V and 3 bases at J, with 7 bases in the middle. The germline V gene has CDR1 MNHNS and CDR2 SASEGT.